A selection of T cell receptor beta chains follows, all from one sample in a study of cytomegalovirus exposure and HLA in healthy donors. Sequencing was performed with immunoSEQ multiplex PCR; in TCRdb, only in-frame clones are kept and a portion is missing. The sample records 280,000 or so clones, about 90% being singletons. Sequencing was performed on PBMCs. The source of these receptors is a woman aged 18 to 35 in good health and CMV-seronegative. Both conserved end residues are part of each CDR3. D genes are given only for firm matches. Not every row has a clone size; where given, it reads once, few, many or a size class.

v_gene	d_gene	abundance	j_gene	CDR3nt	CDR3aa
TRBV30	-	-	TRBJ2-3	TGTGCCTGGAGTGTAGTCCGGGGGGCGCTCACAGATACGCAGTATTTT	CAWSVVRGALTDTQYF
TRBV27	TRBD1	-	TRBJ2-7	TGTGCCAGCAGTTCATCGGACAGGGGTAACTACGAGCAGTACTTC	CASSSSDRGNYEQYF
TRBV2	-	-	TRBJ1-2	TGTGCCAGCAGTATGGGGAGCTATGGCTACACCTTC	CASSMGSYGYTF
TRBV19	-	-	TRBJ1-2	TGTGCCAGTAGTAAGGACAGTCGGAGTTATGGCTACACCTTC	CASSKDSRSYGYTF
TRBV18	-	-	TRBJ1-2	TGTGCCAGCTCACCTATGGACAGTCCCTATGGCTACACCTTC	CASSPMDSPYGYTF
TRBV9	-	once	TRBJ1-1	TGTGCCAGCAGCGTAGGAGTCCTGAACACTGAAGCTTTCTTT	CASSVGVLNTEAFF
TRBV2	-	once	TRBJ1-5	TGTGCCAGCAAAGTGCAGGGGCAGGGGCCCCAGCATTTT	CASKVQGQGPQHF
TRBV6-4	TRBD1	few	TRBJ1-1	TGTGCCAGCAGTGACGGGACAGAGAACACTGAAGCTTTCTTT	CASSDGTENTEAFF
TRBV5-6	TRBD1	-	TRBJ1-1	TGTGCCAGCAGCGGATGGGACAGGGCTATGAACACTGAAGCTTTCTTT	CASSGWDRAMNTEAFF
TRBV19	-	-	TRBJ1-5	TGTGCCAGTGTGGGAATGCGCGGGGTACAGCCCCAGCATTTT	CASVGMRGVQPQHF